The entry that follows covers one T cell receptor beta chain sequence. Diagnoses were made from clinical symptoms, serum measures (thyroxine and TRAb), thyroid ultrasound and orbital computed tomography. This specimen belongs to a study of T cells in Graves' hyperthyroidism and ophthalmopathy. Trimming pared 0 bases from V and 8 bases from J, leaving 14 bases between. The CDR3 loop spans 14 amino acids. Germline V gene data show CDR1 as MGHRA and CDR2 as YSYEKL. TCR beta CDR3 region amplification was performed from RNA transcripts. First-round RT-PCR with HTBI primers amplified the TCR CDR3 region. MiXCR, run by TCRdb on the multiplex PCR reads, gives a single entry per CDR3 protein. The sample includes hundreds of thousands of distinct CDR3 sequences, roughly 15% of them seen just once.

The J gene is TRBJ2-7, the V gene TRBV4-1; D gene unclear. The receptor comes from a woman in her forties with Graves' ophthalmopathy. Sequenced: blood. CDR3 in amino acids: CASSQDSRSEKQYF. The CDR3 DNA is TGCGCCAGCAGCCAAGATTCTCGGTCGGAAAAGCAGTACTTC.